The 3 T cell receptor beta chains reported below all come from one sample, sequenced in a study of OX40 agonist ivuxolimab in advanced cancers. Using immunoSEQ multiplex PCR, the repertoire was profiled, and TCRdb retains in-frame clones only, with some absent. The repertoire includes 75,000 to 100,000 clones, around 92% of them detected once, and more than 8% sits in the top ten. The specimen comprised CD4+ or CD8+ T cells sorted from blood, sampled in a trial of the OX40 agonist ivuxolimab. The receptors stem from an adult with an advanced solid tumor such as melanoma, head and neck, liver or kidney cancer.

The CDR3 DNA reads as TGTGCCAGTAGGACGGGGGGTATTGAGCAGTTCTTC. This codes for CASRTGGIEQFF. The chain employs TRBV19 and TRBJ2-1; 7 nucleotides align to TRBD2. The CDR3 extends over 12 amino acids. J lost 9 bases, V lost 6 bases, and 5 bases had no gene match. Germline lookup yields CDR1 LNHDA and CDR2 SQIVND (reference sequence). The complete variable domain, with remaining parts taken from reference TRBV19 and TRBJ2-1, reads DGGITQSPKYLFRKEGQNVTLSCEQNLNHDAMYWYRQDPGQGLRLIYYSQIVNDFQKGDIAEGYSVSREKKESFPLTVTSAQKNPTAFYLCASRTGGIEQFFGPGTRLTVL.

The J gene is TRBJ1-1, the V gene TRBV29-1; the D is unclear. Germline CDR1 SQVTM, CDR2 ANQGSEA. This CDR3 region has 13 residues. V lost 3 bases to trimming and J lost 3 bases, with 11 bases between them. The CDR3 bases are TGCAGCGTTGATTTTGCCAGGTACACTGAAGCTTTCTTT. It encodes CSVDFARYTEAFF.

The V and J genes are TRBV5-1 and TRBJ2-3; unclear D gene. CDR1 and CDR2 (germline): SGHRS, YFSETQ. This CDR3 has 12 residues. V lost 0 bases and J 14 bases, leaving 13 bases between the germline ends. Written as DNA, the CDR3 is TGCGCCAGCAGCTTGGATCTATTAGTTAGGTATTTT. Amino acid sequence: CASSLDLLVRYF. Full variable domain (rest looked up from reference TRBV5-1 and TRBJ2-3): KAGVTQTPRYLIKTRGQQVTLSCSPISGHRSVSWYQQTPGQGLQFLFEYFSETQRNKGNFPGRFSGRQFSNSRSEMNVSTLELGDSALYLCASSLDLLVRYFGPGTRLTVL.